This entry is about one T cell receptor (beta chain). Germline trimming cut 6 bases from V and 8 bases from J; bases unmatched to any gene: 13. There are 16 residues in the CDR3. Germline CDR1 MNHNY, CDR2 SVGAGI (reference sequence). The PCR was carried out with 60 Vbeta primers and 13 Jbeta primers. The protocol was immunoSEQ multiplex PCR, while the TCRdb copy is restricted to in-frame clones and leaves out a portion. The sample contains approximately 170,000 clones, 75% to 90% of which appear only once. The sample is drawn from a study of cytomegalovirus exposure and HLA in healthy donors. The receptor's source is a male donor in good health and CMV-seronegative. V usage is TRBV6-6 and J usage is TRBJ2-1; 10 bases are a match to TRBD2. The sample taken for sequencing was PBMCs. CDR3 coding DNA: TGTGCCAGCAGGGGAGCGGGGGGGATGAGTTTTGATGAGCAGTTCTTC. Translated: CASRGAGGMSFDEQFF.